Listed below are T cell receptor beta chains from one sample, sequenced in a study of molecular identifiers for immune sequencing clone quantification. TCRdb recomputed calls from the PCR reads with MiXCR, one row per CDR3 protein. The table lists some 680,000 distinct CDR3 sequences, 25% of them singletons. Material for sequencing was naive CD8+ T cells from blood, with Jurkat cell RNA spiked in. These receptors all come from a human donor in good health. Some libraries in this study had Jurkat cell RNA spiked in. The CDR3 runs from the conserved cysteine through the conserved F or W. The order of the fields is V gene, D gene, J gene, clone size, CDR3 DNA, CDR3 protein. D genes are given only for firm matches. Size is omitted from some rows. Given values are once, few, many or a class for expanded clones.

>TRBV29-1|NA|TRBJ2-1|NA
TGCAGCGTTGAAGTGCTCGAAGAGCAGTTCTTC
CSVEVLEEQFF
>TRBV3-1|TRBD1|TRBJ2-7|many
TGTGCCAGCAAAGAGGGACAGCACTACGAGCAGTACTTC
CASKEGQHYEQYF
>TRBV11-2|NA|TRBJ1-4|NA
TGTGCCAGCAGCCAGTTCGGGAGCACTAATGAAAAACTGTTTTTT
CASSQFGSTNEKLFF
>TRBV9|NA|TRBJ1-2|few
TGTGCCAGCAGCGTAGATCCAGGGGATAGCTATGGCTACACCTTC
CASSVDPGDSYGYTF
>TRBV7-6|NA|TRBJ1-1|many
TGTGCCAGCAGCTTAGGAGCAGAAATGAACACTGAAGCTTTCTTT
CASSLGAEMNTEAFF
>TRBV6-5|NA|TRBJ2-3|few
TGTGCCAGCAGTTCCCCTAAAGGGCAGTACACAGATACGCAGTATTTT
CASSSPKGQYTDTQYF
>TRBV28|TRBD1|TRBJ2-2|few
TGTGCCAGCAGTCTTAGAGGTCCGGGACAGACGAACACCGGGGAGCTGTTTTTT
CASSLRGPGQTNTGELFF
>TRBV4-1|TRBD1|TRBJ1-2|few
TGCGCCAGCAGCCAAGGGACAGGGATAGTGAGCGGCTACACCTTC
CASSQGTGIVSGYTF
>TRBV4-2|TRBD1|TRBJ1-1|NA
TGTGCCAGCTGCTTCATGGGGACAGGACCCCTGAACACTGAAGCTTTCTTT
CASCFMGTGPLNTEAFF
>TRBV24-1|TRBD2|TRBJ2-3|NA
TGTGCCACCAGTGATTTGGAGGTGGGAGGGTCCACAGATACGCAGTATTTT
CATSDLEVGGSTDTQYF
>TRBV11-1|NA|TRBJ1-1|NA
TGTGCCAGCAGCTTAGCGGGGTTTTCTGAAGCTTTCTTT
CASSLAGFSEAFF
>TRBV7-9|NA|TRBJ2-3|many
TGTGCCAGCAGTCTAGAGTCGCGGGGATTTGGCACAGATACGCAGTATTTT
CASSLESRGFGTDTQYF
>TRBV27|TRBD2|TRBJ2-7|many
TGTGCCATCGGACTAGCGGGAGGCTACGAGCAGTACTTC
CAIGLAGGYEQYF
>TRBV28|TRBD1|TRBJ2-7|NA
TGTGCCAGCAGTTTCTCAGGGGACAGTTTCTACGAGCAGTACTTC
CASSFSGDSFYEQYF
>TRBV11-2|TRBD2|TRBJ2-1|once
TGTGCCAGCAGCATCGGGACTAGCTTGTCAGATGAGCAGTTCTTC
CASSIGTSLSDEQFF
>TRBV6-6|TRBD2|TRBJ2-7|few
TGTGCCAGCAGTATAACAACTAGCGGGAGTTCCTACGAGCAGTACTTC
CASSITTSGSSYEQYF
>TRBV4-3|NA|TRBJ2-7|many
TGCGCCAGCAGCCAAGATATTCAGGGATACGAGCAGTACTTC
CASSQDIQGYEQYF
>TRBV27|NA|TRBJ1-5|NA
TGTGCCAGCAGTTTGGCCCCTTATAGCAATCAGCCCAAGCATTTT
CASSLAPYSNQPKHF
>TRBV29-1|TRBD1|TRBJ2-7|many
TGCAGCGTCGACAGGGGTTACGAGCAGTACTTC
CSVDRGYEQYF
>TRBV7-9|TRBD2|TRBJ2-7|once
TGTGTCAGCAGCTCAGTCACCCCAATAGCGGGAGGGACCTACGAGCAGTACTTC
CVSSSVTPIAGGTYEQYF
>TRBV7-9|TRBD1|TRBJ2-2|NA
TGTGCCAGCAGCTCCGAAGGGACAGGGCGCACCATCAACACCGGGGAGCTGTTTTTT
CASSSEGTGRTINTGELFF
>TRBV27|NA|TRBJ2-4|NA
TGTGCCAGCAGACCTCCGGGTCCAGTCCCAGCCAAAAACATTCAGTACTTC
CASRPPGPVPAKNIQYF
>TRBV20-1|TRBD2|TRBJ2-3|once
TGCAGTGCTAGGACTAGCGAGGGACATTTCAGCACAAATACGCAGTATTTT
CSARTSEGHFSTNTQYF
>TRBV5-5|TRBD1|TRBJ1-1|many
TGTGCCAGCAGTTTGTATTTTTGGACAGGGGAGAACACTGAAGCTTTCTTT
CASSLYFWTGENTEAFF
>TRBV19|NA|TRBJ2-5|NA
TGTGCCAGTAGTAGCCGGGGTCCGGGGGCTCTAGAGACCCAGTACTTC
CASSSRGPGALETQYF
>TRBV11-2|NA|TRBJ2-3|NA
TGTGCCAGCAGCCATGCCGAGACTACTGCATCCCTCACAGATACGCAGTATTTT
CASSHAETTASLTDTQYF
>TRBV6-2/TRBV6-3|NA|TRBJ1-2|many
TGTGCCAGCAGCACCACAGGAACTAACTATGGCTACACCTTC
CASSTTGTNYGYTF
>TRBV6-5|TRBD1|TRBJ2-7|NA
TGTGCCAGCAGTGTCACAGGGGGGATCTCAGGCGAGCAGTACTTC
CASSVTGGISGEQYF
>TRBV19|NA|TRBJ2-7|NA
TGTGCCAGCAAGGGAAGGGACTTCCCCAACGAGCAGTACTTC
CASKGRDFPNEQYF
>TRBV20-1|NA|TRBJ2-7|many
TGCAGTGCTTCCCCGAGGGCCCCGGGGGCCTACGAGCAGTACTTC
CSASPRAPGAYEQYF
>TRBV4-2|NA|TRBJ2-7|many
TGTGCCAGCAGCCCGTGGTCAGGTGCCCCCTACGAGCAGTACTTC
CASSPWSGAPYEQYF
>TRBV25-1|NA|TRBJ2-3|many
TGTGCCAGCAGTGAATACCCCCAGGCTCCCCGAGATACGCAGTATTTT
CASSEYPQAPRDTQYF
>TRBV23-1|TRBD1|TRBJ2-7|NA
TGCGCCAGCAGTCAATCGGGGCCCCCAGGGGGCGACCCCTACGAGCAGTACTTC
CASSQSGPPGGDPYEQYF
>TRBV2|TRBD2|TRBJ2-7|NA
TGTGCCAGCAGTCAGACTAGCGGGAGAGTCGAGCAGTACTTC
CASSQTSGRVEQYF
>TRBV6-1|NA|TRBJ1-6|few
TGTGCCAGCAGTGCGTGGGCGGGGGGGGGTAATTCACCCCTCCACTTT
CASSAWAGGGNSPLHF
>TRBV30|NA|TRBJ2-1|many
TGTGCCTGGTCTCGGGGGCTAGCTTGGAATGAGCAGTTCTTC
CAWSRGLAWNEQFF
>TRBV20-1|NA|TRBJ1-5|many
TGCAGTGCTACCAAAGGTGGCCCTGCCAGCAATCAGCCCCAGCATTTT
CSATKGGPASNQPQHF
>TRBV6-2/TRBV6-3|NA|TRBJ2-3|few
TGTGCCAGCAGTTACTCGCCGGGGGCTAGCACAGATACGCAGTATTTT
CASSYSPGASTDTQYF
>TRBV20-1|TRBD2|TRBJ2-3|NA
TGCAGTGCTGATGGGGCGGGGGGGCTGAATACGCAGTATTTT
CSADGAGGLNTQYF
>TRBV5-1|NA|TRBJ1-1|many
TGCGCCAGCAGCTTGGAGGGCGGAGCTTGGGGCACTGAAGCTTTCTTT
CASSLEGGAWGTEAFF
>TRBV16|NA|TRBJ1-2|NA
TGTGCCAGCAGCCAGATTATGGACAGAGCTAACTATGGCTACACCTTC
CASSQIMDRANYGYTF
>TRBV11-2|TRBD1|TRBJ1-1|few
TGTGCCAGCAGCGGGAGGACAGGGCGGAACACTGAAGCTTTCTTT
CASSGRTGRNTEAFF
>TRBV9|TRBD1|TRBJ2-7|NA
TGTGCCGGCAGCGAGACAGGGGATAGCTACGAGCAGTACTTC
CAGSETGDSYEQYF
>TRBV13|NA|TRBJ2-7|NA
TGTGCCAGCAGCCACCCCGGGGGCGCGGGCTACGAGCAGTACTTC
CASSHPGGAGYEQYF
>TRBV7-6|TRBD1|TRBJ2-7|NA
TGTGCCAGCAGCACCGGACAGGGGCCCTCCTACGAGCAGTACTTC
CASSTGQGPSYEQYF
>TRBV2|NA|TRBJ2-7|NA
TGTGCCAGCACCAGGGCCTCCTACGAGCAGTACTTC
CASTRASYEQYF
>TRBV7-3|NA|TRBJ1-2|few
TGTGCCAGCAGCCCCACAGGCAGGGAAGGCTATGGCTACACCTTC
CASSPTGREGYGYTF
>TRBV4-1|NA|TRBJ1-2|many
TGCGCCAGCAGCCAAGATACAGATCCTAACTATGGCTACACCTTC
CASSQDTDPNYGYTF
>TRBV7-2|NA|TRBJ1-1|NA
TGTGCCAGCAGCCTCGAGGGGGGCACGGCTGAAGCTTTCTTT
CASSLEGGTAEAFF
>TRBV12-3/TRBV12-4|TRBD2|TRBJ2-1|NA
TGTGCCAGCATAGCGGGTCCCTACACTGAGCAGTTCTTC
CASIAGPYTEQFF
>TRBV7-9|NA|TRBJ1-1|few
TGTGCCAGCAGCTTAGGCCCCTCCGCTGAAGCTTTCTTT
CASSLGPSAEAFF
>TRBV7-9|TRBD1|TRBJ1-5|few
TGTGCCAGCAGCCCCCCGGGACAGGGGATTCAGCCCCAGCATTTT
CASSPPGQGIQPQHF